This T cell receptor (beta chain) comes out of a study of blood T cell repertoires in COVID-19. Study-wide context: The origin of the acute and convalescent COVID-19 samples was the United States, Italy and Spain. PBMCs, B-cell-depleted T cells, or T cells were the source of the cDNA or gDNA that made up the material.

Source study methods: It was from reference gene primer amplification that nucleated cell counts were estimated. The protocol was immunoSEQ multiplex PCR, while the TCRdb copy is restricted to in-frame clones and leaves out a portion. V and J calls and clone size are given by that table; D and trimming were obtained from the DNA. The repertoire holds around 150,000 clones, with approximately 82% as singletons. Trimming cost V 0 bases and J 1 base, with 13 bases left between them. Germline V gene sequence: CDR1 LGHNA, CDR2 YSLEER. This CDR3 has 17 residues. The chain employs TRBV4-3 and TRBJ1-3, with D maybe TRBD1 (6 bases). The sequencing sample was made of peripheral blood. The sequence derives from a woman of 80 years or more with acute or convalescent COVID-19. The CDR3 DNA is TGCGCCAGCAGCCAAGATGAAAGACAGGTATCTGGAAACACCATATATTTT. This encodes CASSQDERQVSGNTIYF.